Sequencing of this T cell receptor beta chain was carried out in a study of T-cell memory formation after mild COVID-19. This clonotype has ten or more counts. A single record per CDR3 protein comes from TCRdb applying MiXCR to the 5' RACE reads. This table holds some 150,000 distinct CDR3 sequences, 6% found once. V was trimmed by 3 bases and J by 5 bases, leaving 17 bases between them. The length of the CDR3 is 15 residues. CDR1 and CDR2 from the germline V gene are SGHTA and FQGNSA. Sample: PBMCs or a T cell subset sorted from them (not recorded which). The receptor was isolated from an adult woman who had mild COVID-19 (a few samples of this study predate the infection). Cell type and time point are not known. The rearrangement links TRBV7-2 to TRBJ2-7, with D possibly matching TRBD2 (6 bases). The CDR3 region has the DNA TGTGCCAGCAGCTTCAGTGACGGGAGCTGGAACGAGCAGTACTTC. Its protein product is CASSFSDGSWNEQYF.